The entry below describes one T cell receptor beta chain. Germline CDR1 is SGHVS and CDR2 is FNYEAQ. This CDR3 region has 14 residues. The trim removed 6 bases at V and 9 bases at J, leaving 5 bases unmatched. The source of the sample is a study of T cell changes during pregnancy in multiple sclerosis. Here immunoSEQ multiplex PCR was the method, and the copy in TCRdb shows in-frame clones only, minus some. Of approximately 90,000 clones in the sample, approximately 91% were seen once. The sample consisted of peripheral blood, taken in the first trimester of pregnancy. This chain connects TRBV7-6 to TRBJ1-6; TRBD1 matches at 10 bases. This TCR derives from a female donor with multiple sclerosis, enrolled in a pregnancy study. The CDR3 loop is CASRPGTGASPLHF. The CDR3, as DNA: TGTGCCAGCAGACCCGGGACAGGGGCTTCACCCCTCCACTTT.